Following are 9 T cell receptor beta chains from one sample sequenced in a study of vaccination and CD4 T cells after COVID-19. The sample's treatment: roughly 10-day PBMC culture with coronavirus spike peptide pools or control peptides (ViraFEST assay). Scientists ran DNA taken from cultured CD4+ T cells through the Oncomine TCR Beta short-read assay for sequencing. Using its own MiXCR run on the PCR reads, TCRdb lists one record per CDR3 protein. The sample yields about 7,300 distinct CDR3 sequences, roughly half seen once. No antigens are known for them. Sequencing was performed on CD4+ T cells from blood, cultured in vitro. Every receptor here comes from a human donor who had recovered from COVID-19.

The V call is TRBV25-1, the J call TRBJ2-1; D is perhaps TRBD2 (6 bases). With 0 bases removed from V and 7 bases from J, the gap between germline ends came to 10 bases. Germline V gene sequence: CDR1 MGHDK, CDR2 SYGVNS. The CDR3 spans 14 residues. CDR3 sequence: CASSEYLADNEQFF. In DNA form, the CDR3 reads TGTGCCAGCAGTGAATATTTAGCGGATAATGAGCAGTTCTTC.

V and J are TRBV5-8 and TRBJ2-2; D remains unclear. Germline assignment: CDR1 SGHTS and CDR2 YDEGEE. CDR3 length equals 13 residues. Between the trimmed V and J ends, which lost 1 base and 5 bases, there was a span of 6 bases. The CDR3 here is CASSLSVTGELFF. The CDR3 DNA reads as TGTGCCAGCAGCTTGAGTGTAACCGGGGAGCTGTTTTTT.

J is TRBJ2-4 and V is TRBV7-2; the match to TRBD2 covers 16 bases. This CDR3 region has 18 residues. Germline CDR1 SGHTA, CDR2 FQGNSA. V dropped 3 bases and J dropped 1; count of bases not matched to a gene: 3. CDR3 sequence (DNA): TGTGCCAGCAGCTTGGGGACTAGCGGGGGGGCGGCCAAAAACATTCAGTACTTC. It yields the protein CASSLGTSGGAAKNIQYF.

V and J are TRBV7-2 and TRBJ2-7; D is unresolved. The germline V gene encodes CDR1 SGHTA and CDR2 FQGNSA. CDR3 length equals 11 residues. V shed 5 bases and J shed 3 bases, with 5 bases lying between them. This chain's CDR3 is CASSRNYEQYF. DNA for the CDR3: TGTGCCAGCAGCCGCAACTACGAGCAGTACTTC.

This chain's CDR3 is CASSLVRGGVETQYF. Written as DNA, the CDR3 is TGTGCCAGCAGCTTGGTTCGCGGAGGAGTGGAGACCCAGTACTTC. The J gene is TRBJ2-5, the V gene TRBV5-4; D may be TRBD2 (5 bases). V was trimmed by 0 bases and J by 5 bases, leaving 14 bases between them. The CDR3 covers 15 residues. Germline CDR1 SGHNT, CDR2 YYREEE (reference sequence).

This clonotype was counted a few times. The V gene is TRBV7-3, the J gene TRBJ1-6; 12 bases align to TRBD1. This CDR3 has 15 amino acids. CDR1 and CDR2 from the germline V gene are SGHTA and FQGTGA. Losses at the gene ends were 5 bases for V and 8 bases for J; bases not matched to a gene: 4. The CDR3: CASSMGQGADSPLHF. The CDR3 DNA follows: TGTGCCAGCAGCATGGGACAGGGGGCTGATTCACCCCTCCACTTT.

CDR3 residues: CASSLVVQNTGELFF. The DNA of the CDR3 is TGTGCCAGCAGCTTAGTAGTCCAGAACACCGGGGAGCTGTTTTTT. V and J are TRBV7-8 and TRBJ2-2; D is ambiguous. The germline gives CDR1 SGHVS, CDR2 FQNEAQ. Trimming cost V 1 base and J 1 base, with 7 bases left between them. There are 15 residues in the CDR3.

This chain connects TRBV20-1 to TRBJ1-2; D is unclear. Per the germline V gene, CDR1 is DFQATT and CDR2 is SNEGSKA (reference sequence). The CDR3 sequence is 12 residues long. V shed 5 bases and J shed 8 bases, with 15 bases lying between them. The CDR3 bases are TGCAGTGCTCTTGGCGAGATGGGGGGCTACACCTTC. This codes for CSALGEMGGYTF.

This chain connects TRBV27 to TRBJ2-7; D unresolved. CDR3 length: 13 amino acids. Trimming took 4 bases from V and 1 from J, leaving 8 bases between them. The V gene's germline CDR1 is MNHEY and CDR2 SMNVEV (reference sequence). The CDR3 DNA follows: TGTGCCAGCAGTTGGGCAGGATCCTACGAGCAGTACTTC. Translated, it gives CASSWAGSYEQYF.